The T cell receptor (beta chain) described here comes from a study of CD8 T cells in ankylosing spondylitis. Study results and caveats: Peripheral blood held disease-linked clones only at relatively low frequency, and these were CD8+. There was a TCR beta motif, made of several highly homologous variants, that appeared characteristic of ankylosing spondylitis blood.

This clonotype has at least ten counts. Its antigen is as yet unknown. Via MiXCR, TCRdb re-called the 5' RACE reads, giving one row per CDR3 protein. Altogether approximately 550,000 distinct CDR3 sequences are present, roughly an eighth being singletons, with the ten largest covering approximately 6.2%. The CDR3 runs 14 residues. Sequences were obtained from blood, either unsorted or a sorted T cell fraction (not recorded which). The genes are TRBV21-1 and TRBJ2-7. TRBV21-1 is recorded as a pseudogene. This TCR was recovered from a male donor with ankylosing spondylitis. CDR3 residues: CASRGPKNPYEQYF. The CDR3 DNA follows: TGTGCCAGCAGAGGACCGAAAAATCCCTACGAGCAGTACTTC.